A single sample is the source of the 27 T cell receptor beta chains below, sequenced in a study of blood T cell repertoires in COVID-19. Assay: immunoSEQ multiplex PCR; the TCRdb copy retains only in-frame clones and omits some. Here the sample spans just under 85,000 clones, around four fifths being singletons. The sample comprised peripheral blood. The source of these receptors is a woman aged 60-70 years with acute or convalescent COVID-19.

The chain has TRBV19 and TRBJ1-2; 7 bases align to TRBD1. This CDR3 contains 15 residues. V shed 6 bases and J 0 bases; nucleotides not matched to a gene: 7. Per germline, CDR1 LNHDA and CDR2 SQIVND (reference sequence). In DNA form, the CDR3 reads TGTGCCAGTAGCCGACGGGACAGCGCTAACTATGGCTACACCTTC. Protein product: CASSRRDSANYGYTF.

The V call is TRBV6-1, the J call TRBJ2-3, with TRBD2 as a possible D gene (5 bases). Germline V lookup: CDR1 MNHNS, CDR2 SASEGT. V shed 3 bases and J shed 3 bases, with 13 bases lying between them. This CDR3 region has 15 residues. The CDR3 coding sequence is TGTGCCAGCAGTGACGGGGTGAGCAGGACAGATACGCAGTATTTT. Translating gives CASSDGVSRTDTQYF.

The rearrangement uses TRBV19 and TRBJ2-5, with D uncertain. Germline V gene sequence: CDR1 LNHDA, CDR2 SQIVND (reference sequence). V was shortened by 5 bases and J by 0 bases, with 7 bases between the two germline ends. CDR3 size: 13 residues. The CDR3 region has the DNA TGTGCCAGTAGTGCCGAGTACCAAGAGACCCAGTACTTC. This translates into CASSAEYQETQYF.

The CDR3 here is CASSVLPGGSTEAFF. The CDR3 DNA is TGTGCCAGCAGTGTCCTACCAGGGGGCAGCACTGAAGCTTTCTTT. This chain joins TRBV6-4 and TRBJ1-1, with 8 bases aligning to TRBD1. The junction had 8 bases not matched to a gene; V was cut back by 4 bases and J by 4 bases. Germline V gene lookup returns CDR1 MRHNA and CDR2 SNTAGT. CDR3 length: 15 amino acids.

V is TRBV27 and J is TRBJ2-1; 10 nucleotides line up with TRBD2. Trimming at V came to 6 bases and at J to 5 bases, leaving 7 bases not matched to a gene. This CDR3 has 15 amino acids. Germline-derived CDR1 and CDR2 are MNHEY and SMNVEV (reference sequence). CDR3 in DNA: TGTGCCAGCAGGGCTAGCGGGGGTACGAACAATGAGCAGTTCTTC. It translates to CASRASGGTNNEQFF.

The V and J genes are TRBV6-6 and TRBJ1-3; the D gene is possibly TRBD1 (5 bases). CDR1 is MNHNY, CDR2 SVGAGI, per germline (reference sequence). Trimming removed 5 bases at V and 2 bases at J, with 10 bases between. This CDR3 region has 14 residues. The CDR3 DNA reads as TGTGCCAGCAGTGCAGCGGGGGCTGGAAACACCATATATTTT. It is translated as CASSAAGAGNTIYF.

The V gene is TRBV24-1, the J gene TRBJ1-2; 7 bases map to TRBD1. The trim removed 7 bases at V and 0 bases at J, leaving 7 bases unmatched. Germline lookup yields CDR1 KGHDR and CDR2 SFDVKD. The CDR3 contains 15 residues. CDR3 sequence (DNA): TGTGCCACCAGGGGGGACAGACCCTCTAACTATGGCTACACCTTC. Encoded protein: CATRGDRPSNYGYTF.

The V and J genes are TRBV5-6 and TRBJ2-7; 7 nucleotides match TRBD1. The V gene's germline CDR1 is SGHDT and CDR2 YYEEEE. The V and J ends lost 4 bases and 3 bases, in that order; junction bases with no gene match: 19. CDR3 size: 18 residues. The DNA for the CDR3 is TGTGCCAGCAGCCCCCTAGGCGACAGGGAACAAATTAACTACGAGCAGTACTTC. Protein product: CASSPLGDREQINYEQYF.

This clone was counted between two and nine times. The chain recombines TRBV25-1 with TRBJ2-6; unclear D gene. V lost 1 base, J lost 0 bases, and 4 bases lay in between. This CDR3 is 15 amino acids long. Germline V CDR1 and CDR2: MGHDK, SYGVNS. The CDR3 here is CASSESGSGANVLTF. The CDR3 bases are TGTGCCAGCAGTGAATCGGGCTCTGGGGCCAACGTCCTGACTTTC.

This clone came up a few times. The chain joins TRBV19 to TRBJ1-2; D call uncertain. V was pared by 4 bases and J by 0 bases, with 12 bases between. The length of the CDR3 is 15 residues. CDR1 is LNHDA and CDR2 is SQIVND in the germline V gene (reference sequence). The CDR3 loop reads CASSTGKGANYGYTF. Here the CDR3 DNA reads TGTGCCAGTAGTACGGGAAAGGGTGCTAACTATGGCTACACCTTC.

This chain links TRBV3-1 (or the pseudogene TRBV3-2) with TRBJ2-7, with D unclear. The CDR3 runs 14 residues. V lost 0 bases, J lost 3 bases, and 9 bases lay in between. Germline V gene data show CDR1 as LGHDT and CDR2 as YNNKEL (reference sequence). The CDR3 loop is CASSQEPHVYEQYF. The CDR3 DNA reads as TGTGCCAGCAGCCAAGAGCCACATGTCTACGAGCAGTACTTC.

The chain carries TRBV9 and TRBJ2-3; 9 nucleotides agree with TRBD2. The CDR3 loop spans 16 amino acids. In germline, CDR1 is SGDLS, CDR2 YYNGEE. The V and J ends lost 9 bases and 0 bases, in that order; junction bases with no gene match: 11. CDR3 sequence: CATASGGRGSTDTQYF. The CDR3 nucleotides are TGTGCCACCGCGAGCGGGGGGCGGGGTAGCACAGATACGCAGTATTTT.

The chain employs TRBV11-2 and TRBJ2-3, with TRBD1 matching 9 bases. J gave up 0 bases and V 5 bases, and 3 bases lay outside the gene matches. CDR1 is SGHAT, CDR2 FQNNGV, per germline. CDR3 length equals 15 residues. As DNA, the CDR3 is TGTGCCAGCAGCCCAGGACAGGGGAGCACAGATACGCAGTATTTT. This codes for CASSPGQGSTDTQYF.

In its sample, this clone was seen once. V and J are TRBV5-1 and TRBJ1-2; maybe TRBD1 (6 bases). Germline V CDR1 and CDR2: SGHRS, YFSETQ. This CDR3 has 13 residues. Between the trimmed V and J ends, which lost 3 bases and 4 bases, there was a span of 10 bases. The DNA for the CDR3 is TGCGCCAGCAGCTCCGGACAGAGCTATGGCTACACCTTC. It codes for CASSSGQSYGYTF.

The rearrangement uses TRBV6-4 and TRBJ2-2; a weak D match, TRBD1 (5 bases). CDR1 is MRHNA and CDR2 is SNTAGT in the germline V gene. The CDR3 covers 13 residues. The V gene lost 5 bases and the J gene lost 1 base, with 5 bases spanning the gap. The CDR3 coding sequence is TGTGCCAGCAGTACAGGGAACACCGGGGAGCTGTTTTTT. Residues: CASSTGNTGELFF.

This chain joins TRBV5-6 and TRBJ1-2; 7 nucleotides agree with TRBD1. Germline V gene lookup returns CDR1 SGHDT and CDR2 YYEEEE. J gave up 4 bases and V 0 bases, and 3 bases lay outside the gene matches. The CDR3 totals 14 residues. This chain's CDR3 is CASSLGYRGYGYTF. CDR3 nucleotides: TGTGCCAGCAGCTTGGGATACAGGGGCTATGGCTACACCTTC.

This chain's CDR3 is CASSVGGGGNEQYF. CDR3 in DNA: TGTGCCAGCAGCGTAGGTGGAGGGGGCAACGAGCAGTACTTC. The chain couples TRBV9 to TRBJ2-7; maybe TRBD1 (7 bases). The CDR3 is made up of 14 amino acids. The V end was cut by 0 bases, the J end by 5 bases, with 12 bases between. Per germline, CDR1 SGDLS and CDR2 YYNGEE.

This chain links TRBV29-1 with TRBJ2-3; 14 bases fit TRBD2. The CDR3 is 19 residues long. Germline assignment: CDR1 SQVTM and CDR2 ANQGSEA. With V trimmed by 7 bases and J by 8 bases, 23 bases remained unmatched. The CDR3 nucleotides are TGCAGCGGTCGCGTGAGACCGTCCGGTGGTGGACTAGCGGGAGGTACGCAGTATTTT. It specifies CSGRVRPSGGGLAGGTQYF.

The V call is TRBV29-1, the J call TRBJ2-1, with D possibly TRBD2 on 5 matching bases. Germline CDR1 and CDR2: SQVTM and ANQGSEA. V lost 4 bases, J lost 0 bases, and 10 bases lay in between. This CDR3 has 14 residues. The CDR3 DNA reads as TGCAGCGTTGGTACTAGGAGCTCCTACAATGAGCAGTTCTTC. Protein: CSVGTRSSYNEQFF.

As DNA, the CDR3 is TGCAGCGTTGGAGCAGGGAGGGGTCAGCCCCAGCATTTT. It codes for CSVGAGRGQPQHF. This chain joins TRBV29-1 and TRBJ1-5, with a possible D match to TRBD1 (5 bases). Trimming took 4 bases from V and 6 from J, leaving 13 bases between them. Germline CDR1 SQVTM, CDR2 ANQGSEA. This CDR3 contains 13 residues.

V gene TRBV13 combines with J gene TRBJ2-1, with 10 bases that match TRBD2. The CDR3 has 17 amino acids. Germline CDR1 reads PRHDT; CDR2 reads FYEKMQ (reference sequence). Trimming at V came to 5 bases and at J to 5 bases, leaving 12 bases not matched to a gene. CDR3 residues: CASSPRTGLADNNEQFF. CDR3 DNA: TGTGCCAGCAGCCCCCGAACCGGACTAGCGGATAACAATGAGCAGTTCTTC.

In its sample, this clone was seen a few times. The rearrangement uses TRBV27 and TRBJ2-1, with 11 nucleotides matching TRBD2. The J segment lost 7 bases and the V segment lost 0 bases, leaving 2 bases of the junction unmatched. CDR3 length: 15 residues. Germline V CDR1 and CDR2: MNHEY, SMNVEV (reference sequence). The CDR3 DNA reads as TGTGCCAGCAGTTTATCCAGACTAGCGGGGAATGAGCAGTTCTTC. Protein product: CASSLSRLAGNEQFF.

V usage is TRBV19 and J usage is TRBJ2-5; possibly TRBD1 for D (5 bases). The CDR3 is made up of 15 amino acids. V shed 5 bases and J shed 0 bases, with 13 bases lying between them. Looked up from germline, CDR1 is LNHDA and CDR2 is SQIVND (reference sequence). In nucleotides, the CDR3 is TGTGCCAGTAGTGCCAGGGTAGGGAACCAAGAGACCCAGTACTTC. Its translation is CASSARVGNQETQYF.

This chain uses TRBV6-5 with TRBJ1-2; TRBD1 might be the D (5 bases). Germline-derived CDR1 and CDR2 are MNHEY and SVGAGI. This CDR3 is 14 amino acids long. The ends were cut back, 6 bases at V and 1 base at J, with 12 bases in the middle. The CDR3 spells CASSLLRVNYGYTF. CDR3 bases: TGTGCCAGCAGCCTTCTCAGGGTTAACTATGGCTACACCTTC.

The genes are TRBV11-3 and TRBJ1-6; D is ambiguous. The V end was cut by 5 bases, the J end by 10 bases, with 12 bases between. Germline V gives CDR1 SGHNT, CDR2 YENEEA. The CDR3 extends over 13 amino acids. DNA for the CDR3: TGTGCCAGCAGCACCCGAGAGAGATCACCCCTCCACTTT. Amino acids: CASSTRERSPLHF.

The genes are TRBV7-9 and TRBJ2-5; D may be TRBD2 (5 bases). Trimming shortened V by 5 bases and J by 5 bases, and 9 bases separated the two germline ends. Germline CDR1 and CDR2: SEHNR and FQNEAQ (reference sequence). This CDR3 has 12 amino acids. Here the CDR3 DNA reads TGTGCCAGCAGCGTAGGCGGGGAGACCCAGTACTTC. Translated, it gives CASSVGGETQYF. Based on the CDR3 plus reference TRBV7-9 and TRBJ2-5, the full variable domain is DTGVSQNPRHKITKRGQNVTFRCDPISEHNRLYWYRQTLGQGPEFLTYFQNEAQLEKSRLLSDRFSAERPKGSFSTLEIQRTEQGDSAMYLCASSVGGETQYFGPGTRLLVL.

This clone was seen once. V is TRBV5-1 and J is TRBJ2-5; D gene uncertain. The CDR3 consists of 14 residues. With 0 bases removed from V and 3 bases from J, the gap between germline ends came to 9 bases. Germline loops: CDR1 SGHRS, CDR2 YFSETQ. The DNA of the CDR3 is TGCGCCAGCAGCTTGGAAGCTTTAAAAGAGACCCAGTACTTC. Protein product: CASSLEALKETQYF.